A selection of T cell receptor beta chains follows, all from one sample in a study of cytomegalovirus exposure and HLA in healthy donors. Data came from immunoSEQ multiplex PCR; TCRdb stores just in-frame clones and leaves some out. The sample gives 70,000 to 95,000 clones, about two thirds of which show up once; around 5% is in the top ten. Sequenced material: PBMCs. The receptors were gathered from a woman aged 25 to 45 in good health and CMV-seropositive. Each CDR3 is given with its conserved first and last residue. A D gene is named only where the DNA matches it firmly. Rows give clone size only sometimes, using once, few, many, or a class for an expanded clone.

clone_size d_call v_call cdr3_aa
few TRBD1 TRBV14 CASSPQTGVYNSPLHF
- TRBD1 TRBV10-3 CAISEGQGQESPLHF
- - TRBV29-1 CSVGRGNTEAFF
- TRBD1 TRBV29-1 CSAGQGVEAFF
- - TRBV7-9 CSSSLANGEGYGYTF
- - TRBV5-4 CASSHQKANTGELFF
- TRBD2 TRBV11-2 CASTPGTSSGDEQFF
few TRBD1 TRBV7-3 CASSEQGDYGYTF
- TRBD1 TRBV7-9 CASSPPGQGYEQYF
- - TRBV30 CAWSPQSGNTIYF
- - TRBV5-4 CASSSQGMNEQYF
- - TRBV7-9 CSSSLAQTDTGELFF
- TRBD1 TRBV19 CASSIPGQSTDTQYF
- - TRBV18 CASSEGYGGTDTQYF
- TRBD1 TRBV4-1 CASSQGEQGEYGYTF
- TRBD2 TRBV7-2 CASSESSLAGAASETQYF
- TRBD1 TRBV5-4 CASSPPGQGAKYGYTF
once - TRBV18 CASSTTGSGMETQYF
- - TRBV29-1 CSVVPQGKNYGYTF
- - TRBV14 CASSQVSGAYRNTGELFF
- TRBD2 TRBV5-1 CASSPKIGTSGGGDTQYF
- - TRBV18 CASSPRSGGNEKLFF
- TRBD2 TRBV5-1 CASSLDGGGGLYNEQFF
few - TRBV6-5 CASSELGEQYF
- - TRBV27 CASGGRYGYTF
- TRBD2 TRBV2 CASSDLRGYQETQYF
- TRBD1 TRBV19 CASSIHAGQGASSYTF
- - TRBV4-2 CASSQDSSDTQYF
- TRBD2 TRBV18 CASSLGRDQGYEQYF
- TRBD2 TRBV4-2 CASSQDRTSKYEQYF
once - TRBV20-1 CSAALADTQYF
once TRBD2 TRBV9 CASSLSSGGGNTGELFF
- - TRBV6-6 CASSSRGSYGYTF
- - TRBV2 CASSELLGQGGQPQHF
- TRBD1 TRBV7-9 CASSSSQGADTGELFF
- TRBD1 TRBV9 CASSGTGTGLVEQFF
- - TRBV4-3 CASSPIQTPYNEQFF
- TRBD2 TRBV6-6 CASSYSASGVEQFF
once - TRBV5-6 CASSPARGRETQYF
- - TRBV6-1 CASSGNNTYEQYF
- - TRBV7-3 CASSLIPGSADTQYF
- TRBD1 TRBV27 CASRDREKNQPQHF
few - TRBV11-2 CASSTGHSSYNSPLHF
- TRBD1 TRBV7-3 CASSGGQGSPLHF
- - TRBV5-1 CASNRGSNTGELFF
- - TRBV28 CASSLAGNYGYPF
- TRBD2 TRBV9 CASSVELGSGGAFEQFF
few TRBD1 TRBV6-1 CASSETGGGGQPQHF
few TRBD1 TRBV18 CASSSGQETEAFF
once - TRBV2 CASRVGSGEETQYF
- - TRBV12-5 CASGLVKDGSTGANVLTF